The rows below give T cell receptor beta chains drawn from one sample of a study of blood T cells in healthy people across ages. MiXCR, run by TCRdb on the 5' RACE reads, gives a single entry per CDR3 protein. Among fewer than 900,000 distinct CDR3 sequences, more than 40% were seen once, and the ten largest hold about 20%. The sample comprised blood. These receptor sequences come from a woman aged 60-75 years in good health. Each CDR3 is given without its conserved first and last residue. The size of a clone is reported for some rows only, either as once, few or many, or as a class for expanded clones.

>TRBV6-1|.|TRBJ2-4
ASSEAIGLAKNIQY
>TRBV20-1|few|TRBJ2-7
SASGGAGEQY
>TRBV9|.|TRBJ1-1
ASSDRRSKAF
>TRBV14|.|TRBJ2-4
ASSQDSTSGRRENIQY
>TRBV5-1|.|TRBJ1-1
ASSGNGMNTEAF
>TRBV6-5|.|.
ASSSQLAGGPTFYEQY
>TRBV12-3/TRBV12-4|few|TRBJ2-3
ASSPNQGFTDTQY
>TRBV29-1|few|TRBJ1-2
SVEDQRRSYGYT
>TRBV24-1|.|TRBJ2-5
ATSESWTAADTQY
>TRBV11-2|.|TRBJ1-3
ASSLSFSSGNTIY
>TRBV12-3/TRBV12-4|.|TRBJ2-2
ASSQKGSNTGELF
>TRBV29-1|few|TRBJ1-2
SVEGQGSNYGYT
>TRBV11-3|.|TRBJ2-3
ASSRTGERDTQY
>TRBV20-1|few|TRBJ2-1
SAARGVGYNEQF
>TRBV20-1|few|TRBJ2-1
SAPGGALGNEQF
>TRBV27|few|TRBJ2-7
ASSLSRGGYEQY
>TRBV7-2|.|TRBJ1-1
ASNPRNTEAF
>TRBV20-1|.|TRBJ2-3
SARKWIGGFTDTQY
>TRBV29-1|many|TRBJ2-1
SVEYVAGDGDEQF
>TRBV29-1|.|TRBJ1-3
SVTRESSGNTIY
>TRBV18|.|TRBJ2-7
ASSPLDSYEQY
>TRBV4-2|.|TRBJ2-7
ASSQEKGGHTEQY